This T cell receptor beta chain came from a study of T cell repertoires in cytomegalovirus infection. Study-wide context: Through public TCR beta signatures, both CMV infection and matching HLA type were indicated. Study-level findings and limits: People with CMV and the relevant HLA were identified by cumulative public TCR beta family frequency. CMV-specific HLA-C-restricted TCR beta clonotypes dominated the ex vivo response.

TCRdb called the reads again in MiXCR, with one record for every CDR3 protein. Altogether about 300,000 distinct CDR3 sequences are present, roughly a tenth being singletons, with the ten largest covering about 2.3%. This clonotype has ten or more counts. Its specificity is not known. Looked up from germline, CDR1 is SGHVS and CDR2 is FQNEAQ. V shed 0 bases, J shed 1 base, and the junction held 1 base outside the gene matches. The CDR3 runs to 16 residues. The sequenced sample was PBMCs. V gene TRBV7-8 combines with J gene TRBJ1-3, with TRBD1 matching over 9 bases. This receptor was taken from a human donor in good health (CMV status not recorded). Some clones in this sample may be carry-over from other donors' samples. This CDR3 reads CASSLATGGSGNTIYF. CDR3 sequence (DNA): TGTGCCAGCAGCTTAGCGACAGGGGGGTCTGGAAACACCATATATTTT.